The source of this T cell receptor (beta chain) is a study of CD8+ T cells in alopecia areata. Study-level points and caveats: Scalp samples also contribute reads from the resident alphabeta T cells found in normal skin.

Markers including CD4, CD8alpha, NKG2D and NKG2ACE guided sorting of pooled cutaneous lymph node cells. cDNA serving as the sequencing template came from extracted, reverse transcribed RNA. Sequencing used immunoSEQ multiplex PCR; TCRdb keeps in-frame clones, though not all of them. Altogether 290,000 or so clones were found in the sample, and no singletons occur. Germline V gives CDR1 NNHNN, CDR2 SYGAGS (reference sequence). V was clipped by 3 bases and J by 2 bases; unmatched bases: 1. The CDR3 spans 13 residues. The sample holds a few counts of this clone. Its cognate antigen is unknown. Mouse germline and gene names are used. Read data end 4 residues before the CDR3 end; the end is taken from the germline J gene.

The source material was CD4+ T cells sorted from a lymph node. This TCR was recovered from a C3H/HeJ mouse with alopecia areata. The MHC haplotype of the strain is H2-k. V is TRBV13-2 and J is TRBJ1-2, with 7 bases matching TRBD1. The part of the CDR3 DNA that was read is TGTGCCAGCGGTGTACAGGGGAACTCC. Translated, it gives CASGVQGNS. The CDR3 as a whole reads CASGVQGNSDYTF.